This T cell receptor (beta chain) originates from a study of CD8 T cells in ankylosing spondylitis. Study conclusions and caveats: Apparently characteristic of ankylosing spondylitis blood was a TCR beta motif (about 8 highly homologous variants). Matched synovial fluid from ankylosing spondylitis patients was reported to be enriched for disease-linked clones.

Turning to this clonotype: Its antigen is still unknown.

TCRdb reanalysed the 5' RACE reads using MiXCR and keeps one entry per CDR3 protein. The sample has roughly 440,000 distinct CDR3 sequences, approximately 17% seen once; the top ten hold over 1%. Source material: blood, either unsorted or a sorted T cell fraction (not recorded which). This TCR was recovered from a male donor with ankylosing spondylitis.

This chain's CDR3 is CSAPRQDSAYEQYF. The DNA for the CDR3 is TGCAGTGCACCGCGCCAGGACAGTGCCTACGAGCAGTACTTC. The chain employs TRBV20-1 and TRBJ2-7, with a possible D match to TRBD1 (6 bases). With 6 bases removed from V and 2 bases from J, the gap between germline ends came to 17 bases. Germline CDR1 is DFQATT and CDR2 is SNEGSKA (reference sequence). This CDR3 spans 14 amino acids.